A single sample is the source of the 18 T cell receptor beta chains below, sequenced in a study of blood T cell repertoires in COVID-19. Method: immunoSEQ multiplex PCR; TCRdb's copy keeps in-frame clones and lacks some. The sample shows a few hundred thousand clones, about 90% of them seen only once. Sequences were obtained from PBMCs or T cells enriched from blood (not recorded which). The receptors stem from a woman in her twenties or thirties who had recovered from COVID-19.

The V call is TRBV7-6, the J call TRBJ2-1, with a tentative D call TRBD1 (6 bases). The V gene's germline CDR1 is SGHVS and CDR2 FNYEAQ. This CDR3 region has 19 residues. V was clipped by 4 bases and J by 0 bases, with 22 bases between them. The CDR3 protein is CASSSYTLRTASSYNEQFF. CDR3 DNA: TGTGCCAGCAGCTCCTACACCCTCCGGACAGCTAGCTCCTACAATGAGCAGTTCTTC.

Only one count was recorded for this clone. This chain joins TRBV16 and TRBJ1-5; D not resolved. The CDR3 has 13 residues. Trimming cost V 0 bases and J 4 bases, with 4 bases left between them. Germline lookup yields CDR1 KGHSY and CDR2 FQNENV. CDR3: CASSQSRNQPQHF. For the CDR3, the DNA is TGTGCCAGCAGCCAATCCCGGAATCAGCCCCAGCATTTT.

The table lists this clone with a count of one. This sample includes further DNA sequences coding for the same CDR3. The J gene is TRBJ2-1, the V gene TRBV11-3; D gene uncertain. CDR3 length: 13 residues. CDR1 SGHNT and CDR2 YENEEA come from the germline V gene. With 1 base removed from V and 4 bases from J, the gap between germline ends came to 5 bases. CDR3 residues: CASSLGQYNEQFF. Here the CDR3 DNA reads TGTGCCAGCAGCTTAGGGCAGTACAATGAGCAGTTCTTC. Using reference TRBV11-3 and TRBJ2-1 for the parts outside the CDR3, the full variable domain is EAGVVQSPRYKIIEKKQPVAFWCNPISGHNTLYWYLQNLGQGPELLIRYENEEAVDDSQLPKDRFSAERLKGVDSTLKIQPAELGDSAVYLCASSLGQYNEQFFGPGTRLTVL.

V gene TRBV5-1 combines with J gene TRBJ1-1; a possible D gene is TRBD1 (6 bases). The CDR3 sequence is 14 residues long. V dropped 1 base and J dropped 5 bases, with 12 bases sitting between them. Germline lookup yields CDR1 SGHRS and CDR2 YFSETQ. CDR3 amino acids: CASSLRTDPTEAFF. The CDR3 DNA sequence: TGCGCCAGCAGCTTGAGGACAGACCCTACTGAAGCTTTCTTT.

The V gene is TRBV25-1, the J gene TRBJ1-1, with 8 bases that match TRBD1. Germline CDR1 MGHDK, CDR2 SYGVNS. V was pared by 1 base and J by 2 bases, with 6 bases of the junction left unmatched. There are 16 residues in the CDR3. The CDR3 sequence: CASSEFGQGSNTEAFF. The DNA for the CDR3 is TGTGCCAGCAGTGAATTCGGACAGGGAAGCAACACTGAAGCTTTCTTT.

The rearrangement joins TRBV27 to TRBJ1-1, with D tentatively TRBD1 (6 bases). The CDR3 is made up of 14 amino acids. Trimming left V 4 bases short and J 4 bases short, with 13 bases between. Germline CDR1 is MNHEY and CDR2 is SMNVEV (reference sequence). The CDR3 DNA reads as TGTGCCAGCAGTTACCACCAGGGGAGCACTGAAGCTTTCTTT. This gives the protein CASSYHQGSTEAFF.

The J gene is TRBJ2-2, the V gene TRBV19, with 12 bases aligning to TRBD2. CDR3 length equals 17 residues. After removal of 2 bases from V and 7 bases from J, the junction contained 8 bases not matched to a gene. The germline CDR1 and CDR2 sequences are LNHDA and SQIVND (reference sequence). DNA for the CDR3: TGTGCCAGTAGTATACGGCTAGCGGGGGGGCGGCACGGGGAGCTGTTTTTT. Translating gives CASSIRLAGGRHGELFF.

The V and J genes are TRBV25-1 and TRBJ1-6; D is possibly TRBD1 (5 bases). CDR3 size: 16 residues. In germline, CDR1 is MGHDK, CDR2 SYGVNS. V lost 3 bases, J lost 4 bases, and 13 bases lay in between. CDR3 sequence: CASSDSGPAYNSPLHF. CDR3 DNA sequence: TGTGCCAGCAGTGATTCAGGGCCGGCGTATAATTCACCCCTCCACTTT.

The chain recombines TRBV7-9 with TRBJ2-3; possible D gene TRBD2, 5 bases. Per the germline V gene, CDR1 is SEHNR and CDR2 is FQNEAQ (reference sequence). Trimming removed 5 bases at V and 9 bases at J, with 12 bases between. The CDR3 has 12 amino acids. The CDR3 loop reads CASSPGLSTQYF. CDR3 DNA sequence: TGTGCCAGCAGCCCCGGACTCAGCACGCAGTATTTT.

This chain joins TRBV12-3 or TRBV12-4 and TRBJ2-2; D is unclear. Trimming took off 8 bases at V and 3 bases at J, with 7 bases between the two ends. This CDR3 comprises 12 residues. CDR3 amino acids: CASPLYTGELFF. The CDR3, as DNA: TGTGCCAGCCCACTTTACACCGGGGAGCTGTTTTTT.

The chain carries TRBV28 and TRBJ1-1; possible D gene TRBD1, 5 bases. V shed 5 bases and J shed 6 bases, with 7 bases lying between them. This CDR3 region has 11 residues. The V gene's germline CDR1 is MDHEN and CDR2 SYDVKM. For the CDR3, the DNA is TGTGCCAGCAGTATCAGGGCTGAAGCTTTCTTT. It encodes CASSIRAEAFF.

A single count supports this clone. This rearrangement joins TRBV29-1 to TRBJ2-1, with 15 bases fitting TRBD2. The CDR3 is made up of 19 amino acids. Germline V gene lookup returns CDR1 SQVTM and CDR2 ANQGSEA. V trimming: 5 bases; J trimming: 0 bases; junction bases outside the gene matches: 11. CDR3 loop: CSVREQGLAGGYSYNEQFF. The CDR3 DNA reads TGCAGCGTTCGTGAGCAGGGACTAGCGGGGGGATACTCCTACAATGAGCAGTTCTTC.

V gene TRBV19 combines with J gene TRBJ1-1; D ambiguous. The ends were cut back, 3 bases at V and 2 bases at J, with 19 bases in the middle. This CDR3 is built from 17 residues. Germline V lookup: CDR1 LNHDA, CDR2 SQIVND (reference sequence). The CDR3 sequence: CASSIYLSGYRNTEAFF. For the CDR3, the DNA is TGTGCCAGTAGTATTTACCTTTCGGGGTACCGTAACACTGAAGCTTTCTTT.

This clone was picked up one time. The chain employs TRBV19 and TRBJ1-1; TRBD1 matches at 8 bases. V shed 7 bases, J shed 4 bases, and the junction held 17 bases outside the gene matches. Germline CDR1 and CDR2: LNHDA and SQIVND (reference sequence). The CDR3 is 17 residues long. Here the CDR3 DNA reads TGTGCCAGTACCATCCCCCCAGGGGGCAATGCAGGCACTGAAGCTTTCTTT. Its protein is CASTIPPGGNAGTEAFF.

The chain recombines TRBV4-1 with TRBJ1-1; D may be TRBD1 (5 bases). Germline-derived CDR1 and CDR2 are MGHRA and YSYEKL. V was pared by 1 base and J by 1 base, with 7 bases between. The CDR3 spans 14 residues. This CDR3 reads CASSQADRNTEAFF. The CDR3 nucleotides read TGCGCCAGCAGCCAAGCCGACAGGAACACTGAAGCTTTCTTT.

CDR3 in amino acids: CASSQVVTENTGELFF. The CDR3 DNA sequence: TGTGCCAGCAGCCAAGTGGTAACAGAGAACACCGGGGAGCTGTTTTTT. The gene calls are TRBV3-1 (or the pseudogene TRBV3-2) and TRBJ2-2, with D unclear. Germline-derived CDR1 and CDR2 are LGHDT and YNNKEL (reference sequence). Trimming took 1 base from V and 1 from J, leaving 10 bases between them. There are 16 residues in the CDR3.

This clone is medium-sized by share. The chain links TRBV6-5 to TRBJ2-7; maybe TRBD1 (6 bases). The CDR3 length is 15 residues. The germline CDR1 and CDR2 sequences are MNHEY and SVGAGI. V lost 5 bases, J lost 2 bases, and 16 bases lay in between. Here the CDR3 reads CASSNTGSPTYEQYF. The CDR3 bases are TGTGCCAGCAGTAATACAGGGTCCCCGACCTACGAGCAGTACTTC.

About this clone itself: At one end the junction does not follow the germline gene, possibly because of a read error. J is TRBJ2-7 and V is TRBV7-2; D is perhaps TRBD2 (6 bases). The germline V gene encodes CDR1 SGHTA and CDR2 FQGNSA. This CDR3 has 12 residues. The CDR3 DNA reads as TGTGCCAGCAGCCTAGCGAATCTGGCCCCGAACTTC. Residues: CASSLANLAPNF.